This TCR beta chain was observed in a study of T-cell memory formation after mild COVID-19 (dated by TCRdb to about 2021). Regarding the research as a whole: TCR sequence clusters from the two donors were found to be largely donor specific. Longitudinal TCRalpha and TCRbeta repertoire sequencing tracked T-cell clones expanding and contracting after mild COVID-19 in a couple of donors. The cohort was made up of two young adult volunteers, one female and one male, who were previously healthy. Broader findings and caveats from the paper: The second-wave clones that peaked on day 37 were not confirmed to be SARS-CoV-2 specific. Only two mild cases were covered in the study, and larger cohorts including severe cases with pre-infection samples were considered necessary. The detection of some responding clones in pre-infection memory suggests that pre-existing cross-reactive memory T cells joined the SARS-CoV-2 response. Contracting CD4+ clones were found mainly in CM and EM memory subsets, while CD8+ clones were enriched in EMRA. Balanced CD4/CD8 phenotypes were observed for clones contracting from day 15 to 85, whereas a bias towards CD4+ was observed for a second wave of clones expanding from day 15 to 37.

Instrument used: Illumina NovaSeq 6000. cDNA libraries for TCRalpha and TCRbeta were prepared by 5'RACE using constant-segment primers, with sample barcodes and unique molecular identifiers added. Trizol reagent was used to extract RNA from every sample. Library amplification was performed in two PCR steps, and a second sample barcode and Illumina TruSeq adapters were introduced in the second step. The libraries were sequenced on an Illumina NovaSeq using 2 x 150 bp paired-end reads. On the authors' methods: Demultiplexing of reads and collapsing into UMI-guided consensus sequences were performed with migec v1.2.7. With mixcr v2.1.11, UMI consensuses were aligned to TRA and TRB V and J templates and assembled into clonotypes. Clonotypes were classified as expanded or contracted when called significant by both edgeR and NoisET, with noise models trained on biological replicates. For edgeR calls, the cutoffs were a false discovery rate-adjusted p below 0.01 and a log2 fold-change threshold of 1. As an exploratory analysis of dynamics, max-normalized trajectories of the 1000 most abundant clonotypes were examined with PCA combined with hierarchical clustering. Separately sequenced CD4+ and CD8+ repertoires were used to assign the CD4 or CD8 phenotype of responding clones. Clones were called with MiXCR by TCRdb after fastp trimmed the public reads at Q25, and only in-frame beta chains were retained. A single entry per CDR3 protein holds the most common genes and DNA from its merged rows. What appears here as the V and J calls and clone size reflects TCRdb's work, not the paper's. Present in this sample are about 390,000 distinct CDR3 sequences, more than 15% of which were seen just once. Roughly 21% of the sample comes from the top ten.

The CDR3 contains 17 residues, cysteine and phenylalanine counted. Here the CDR3 DNA is all that survives: 51 bases in frame from base 1. The germline V gene (reference sequence) gives CDR1 as LNHNV and CDR2 as YYDKDF. V is pruned by 0 bases and J by 4 bases, leaving 9 bases of the junction without a gene match. This clonotype was seen only once. No antigen is known for it. Base qualities are not provided; no much larger clone lies one nucleotide away. Just one read gives weak support. PBMCs were isolated by Ficoll-Paque density gradient centrifugation. Recombination linked TRBV15 to TRBJ1-2, with 9 central nucleotides matching TRBD1. The sample comprised PBMCs or a T cell subset sorted from them (not recorded which). This clonotype was obtained from a man aged 18 to 35 who had mild COVID-19 (a few samples of this study predate the infection). The sample titles of this study are shuffled in the database, so cell type and time point are left out; the donor was told from shared clones. The base sequence is TGTGCCACCAGCAGAGATAGGGACAGGGAGGTCCCCTATGGCTACACCTTC. Translated, this is CATSRDRDREVPYGYTF.